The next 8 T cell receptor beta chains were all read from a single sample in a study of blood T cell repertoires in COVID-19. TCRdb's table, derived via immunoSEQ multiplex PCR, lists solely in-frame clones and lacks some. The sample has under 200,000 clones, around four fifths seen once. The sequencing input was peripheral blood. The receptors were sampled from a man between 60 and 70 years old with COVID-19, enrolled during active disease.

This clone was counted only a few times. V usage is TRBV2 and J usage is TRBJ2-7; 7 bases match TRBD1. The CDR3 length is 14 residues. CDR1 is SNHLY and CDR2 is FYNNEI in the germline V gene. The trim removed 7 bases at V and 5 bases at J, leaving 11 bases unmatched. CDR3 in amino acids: CASTRQGEKDEQYF. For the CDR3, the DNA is TGTGCCAGCACCCGACAGGGAGAAAAGGACGAGCAGTACTTC. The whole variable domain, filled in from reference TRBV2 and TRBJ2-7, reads EPEVTQTPSHQVTQMGQEVILRCVPISNHLYFYWYRQILGQKVEFLVSFYNNEISEKSEIFDDQFSVERPDGSNFTLKIRSTKLEDSAMYFCASTRQGEKDEQYFGPGTRLTVT.

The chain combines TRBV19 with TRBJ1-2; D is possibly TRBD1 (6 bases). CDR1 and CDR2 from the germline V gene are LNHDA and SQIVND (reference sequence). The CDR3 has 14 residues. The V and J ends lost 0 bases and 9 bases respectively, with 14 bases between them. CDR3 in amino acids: CASSIEGALSSYTF. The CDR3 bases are TGTGCCAGTAGTATAGAGGGGGCGTTAAGTAGCTACACCTTC.

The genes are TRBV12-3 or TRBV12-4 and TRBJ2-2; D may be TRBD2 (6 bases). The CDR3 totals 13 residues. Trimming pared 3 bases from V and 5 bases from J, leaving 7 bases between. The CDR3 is CASSFAGTGELFF. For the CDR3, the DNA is TGTGCCAGCAGTTTTGCGGGGACCGGGGAGCTGTTTTTT.

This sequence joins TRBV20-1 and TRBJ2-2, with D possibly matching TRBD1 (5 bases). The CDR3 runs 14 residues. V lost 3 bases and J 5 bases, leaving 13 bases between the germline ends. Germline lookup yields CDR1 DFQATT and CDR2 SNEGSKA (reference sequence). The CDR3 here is CSASRQGRTGELFF. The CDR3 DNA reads TGCAGTGCTAGTCGGCAGGGTCGGACCGGGGAGCTGTTTTTT.

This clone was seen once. The CDR3, as DNA: TGCAGCGTCCTGAAGGGGGCGCGGGGCTACACCTTC. Translated, it gives CSVLKGARGYTF. V is TRBV29-1 and J is TRBJ1-2; 7 bases line up with TRBD1. The CDR3 sequence is 12 residues long. V lost 6 bases and J lost 8; bases outside the gene matches: 9. The germline CDR1 and CDR2 sequences are SQVTM and ANQGSEA. The variable domain in full, completed from reference TRBV29-1 and TRBJ1-2, reads SAVISQKPSRDICQRGTSLTIQCQVDSQVTMMFWYRQQPGQSLTLIATANQGSEATYESGFVIDKFPISRPNLTFSTLTVSNMSPEDSSIYLCSVLKGARGYTFGSGTRLTVV.

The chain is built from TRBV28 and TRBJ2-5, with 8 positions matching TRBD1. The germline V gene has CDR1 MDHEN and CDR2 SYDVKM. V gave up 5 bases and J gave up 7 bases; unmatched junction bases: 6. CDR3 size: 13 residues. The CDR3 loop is CASSRQGIGTQYF. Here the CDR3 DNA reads TGTGCCAGCAGTCGACAGGGGATTGGGACCCAGTACTTC. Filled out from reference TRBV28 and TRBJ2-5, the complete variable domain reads DVKVTQSSRYLVKRTGEKVFLECVQDMDHENMFWYRQDPGLGLRLIYFSYDVKMKEKGDIPEGYSVSREKKERFSLILESASTNQTSMYLCASSRQGIGTQYFGPGTRLLVL.

The CDR3 spells CATSDPVPRGPDTQYF. The CDR3 DNA reads as TGTGCCACCAGTGATCCGGTCCCTCGCGGCCCAGATACGCAGTATTTT. This rearrangement joins TRBV24-1 to TRBJ2-3, with D uncertain. The V and J ends lost 3 bases and 4 bases respectively, with 16 bases between them. This CDR3 spans 16 amino acids. Germline V gene lookup returns CDR1 KGHDR and CDR2 SFDVKD.

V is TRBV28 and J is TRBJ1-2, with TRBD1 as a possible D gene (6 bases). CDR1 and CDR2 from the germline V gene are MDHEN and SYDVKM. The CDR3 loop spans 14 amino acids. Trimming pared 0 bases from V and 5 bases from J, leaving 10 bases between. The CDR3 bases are TGTGCCAGCAGTTTATGGGGCAGGGGTTATGGCTACACCTTC. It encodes CASSLWGRGYGYTF.